The T cell receptor (beta chain) under discussion was sequenced for a study of early T cells in non-severe SARS-CoV-2 infection. Across the study: Sequenced material consisted of bulk RNA (from unsorted whole blood), and chains were unpaired.

V was cut by 1 base and J by 0 bases, with 14 bases left in between. The CDR3 consists of 17 residues. The germline V gene has CDR1 SGHRS and CDR2 YFSETQ. Individual cDNA molecules each received unique molecular identifiers attached to them. TCRdb reanalysed the 5' RACE reads using MiXCR and keeps one entry per CDR3 protein. Among some 57,000 distinct CDR3 sequences listed, 8.2% were seen once. The receptor was derived from an adult who was a healthcare worker with PCR-confirmed SARS-CoV-2 infection or an uninfected control (not recorded which). The chain combines TRBV5-1 with TRBJ2-1; D remains ambiguous. The material sequenced was whole blood. The CDR3 DNA reads TGCGCCAGCAGCTTGAATAGCCGGCGGAGCTCCTACAATGAGCAGTTCTTC. This encodes CASSLNSRRSSYNEQFF.